This TCR beta chain was recorded in a study of graft-versus-host responses after intestinal transplantation. Study-level background: Tacrolimus and steroids were given for two to three years to all recipients after anti-thymocyte globulin induction. Study results and limitations: Circulating GvH clones peaking coincided with falling HvG clones soon after transplant. Allografts of patients with graft-donor T cell macrochimerism showed high graft-versus-host to host-versus-graft clone ratios.

The CDR3 is made up of 17 amino acids. Trimming took 2 bases from V and 7 from J; bases not matched to a gene: 11. Germline lookup yields CDR1 SEHNR and CDR2 FQNEAQ (reference sequence). Clones were sequenced by immunoSEQ multiplex PCR, and TCRdb holds only the in-frame ones, with some missing. The sample contains some 31,000 clones, 93% of which appear only once. With respect to this clone: As yet, its antigen is unknown.

The chain has TRBV7-9 and TRBJ2-1; 10 positions match TRBD2. The sample here was PBMCs, taken about 70 days after intestinal transplant. The sequence came from a human patient who received an intestinal transplant, so some T cells may come from the graft donor. CDR3 loop: CASSLSGLAGVWNEQFF. CDR3 coding DNA: TGTGCCAGCAGCTTATCGGGGCTAGCGGGAGTCTGGAATGAGCAGTTCTTC.